This T cell receptor (beta chain) was identified during a study of T-cell reconstitution after alpha-beta-depleted transplantation in children. Unique molecular identifiers featured in how the TCRbeta library was prepared. One entry per CDR3 protein, called by TCRdb with MiXCR from the PCR reads. The sample lists roughly 350,000 distinct CDR3 sequences, 10% occurring once. CDR3 length: 14 amino acids. Germline CDR1 is SGHTA and CDR2 is FQGNSA. The junction had 8 bases not matched to a gene; V was cut back by 0 bases and J by 12 bases. The TCR originated in a human donor who donated a stem cell graft to a child with acute lymphoblastic leukemia. The sample in question was PBMCs from the stem cell graft donor, obtained from the stem cell graft. J is TRBJ2-1 and V is TRBV7-2, with 7 positions matching TRBD2. CDR3 sequence reads: CASSLALGGGRQFF. The CDR3 DNA is TGTGCCAGCAGCTTAGCATTGGGGGGAGGGAGGCAGTTCTTC.